This T cell receptor beta chain was captured by sequencing in a study of T cell responses to AZD1222 COVID-19 vaccine. Study-wide background: Investigators merged groups given second doses at roughly 4 or roughly 12 weeks.

Method: immunoSEQ multiplex PCR; TCRdb's copy keeps in-frame clones and lacks some. Of roughly 130,000 clones in the sample, 91% were seen once. This clone was detected once. No antigen is known for it. The V gene's germline CDR1 is WSHSY and CDR2 SAAADI. Trimming stripped 5 bases from V and 8 bases from J, with 12 bases between. CDR3 size: 12 residues. Notes on the study in general: CD4 TCRs covered the whole spike, strongest at regions 160-218 and 743-854. Two AZD1222 doses significantly raised spike-specific TCR breadth and depth over controls. Donors were mostly white British, more females; clonal diversity possibly underestimated.

This receptor was taken from an adult in good health. The source material was peripheral blood, sampled on day 0 of AZD1222 vaccination. The chain carries TRBV10-2 and TRBJ1-2; D gene unclear. The CDR3 region has the DNA TGCGCCAGCAGTCCTCAGATGGGCGGCTACACCTTC. It yields the protein CASSPQMGGYTF.